This T cell receptor beta chain was found in a study of T cell repertoires in cytomegalovirus infection. In the study overall: In the study, CMV epitopes included recently identified HLA-C-restricted and well-studied HLA-B-restricted ones.

Using its own MiXCR run on the reads, TCRdb lists one record per CDR3 protein. Among approximately 1,000,000 distinct CDR3 sequences listed, about a third were seen once. V dropped 6 bases and J dropped 8; count of bases not matched to a gene: 14. Germline-derived CDR1 and CDR2 are MGHDK and SYGVNS. The CDR3 sequence is 15 residues long. Points on this clonotype: Its target is not known.

The TCR originated in a human donor in good health (CMV status not recorded). Some clones in this sample may be carry-over from other donors' samples. The sample was cultured CD8+ T cells from PBMCs, taken from culture after CMV antigen stimulation. This chain uses TRBV25-1 with TRBJ2-3, with 7 nucleotides matching TRBD1. The CDR3 is CASSTGTANDGTQYF. The CDR3 DNA is TGTGCCAGCAGCACCGGGACAGCTAATGATGGTACGCAGTATTTT.